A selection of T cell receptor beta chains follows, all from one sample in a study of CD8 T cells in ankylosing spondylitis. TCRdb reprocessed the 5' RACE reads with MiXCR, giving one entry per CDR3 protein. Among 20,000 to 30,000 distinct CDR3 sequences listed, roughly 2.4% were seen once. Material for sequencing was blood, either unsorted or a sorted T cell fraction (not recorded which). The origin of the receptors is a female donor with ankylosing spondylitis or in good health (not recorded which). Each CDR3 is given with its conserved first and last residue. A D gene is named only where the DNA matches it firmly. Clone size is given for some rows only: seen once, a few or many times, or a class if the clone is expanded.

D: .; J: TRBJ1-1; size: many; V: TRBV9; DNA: TGTGCCAGCAGCTCGGACAGGAACACTGAAGCTTTCTTT; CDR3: CASSSDRNTEAFF
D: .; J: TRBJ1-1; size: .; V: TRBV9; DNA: TGTGCCAGCAGCGTAGATCTCATGAACACTGAAGCTTTCTTT; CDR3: CASSVDLMNTEAFF
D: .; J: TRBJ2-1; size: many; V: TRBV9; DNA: TGTGCCAGCAGCGTAGTGGCGGGCGAGCAGTTCTTC; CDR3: CASSVVAGEQFF
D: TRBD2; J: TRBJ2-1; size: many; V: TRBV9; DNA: TGTGCCAGCAGCGTCCAGACTAGCTTGACGGGAAATGAGCAGTTCTTC; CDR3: CASSVQTSLTGNEQFF
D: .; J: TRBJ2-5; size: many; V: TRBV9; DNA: TGTGCCAGCAGCCCAGCGGCGGGGTCCCAAGAGACCCAGTACTTC; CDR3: CASSPAAGSQETQYF
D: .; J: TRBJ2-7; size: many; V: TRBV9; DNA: TGTGCCAGCAGCGCCGGGGGAATCGAGCAGTACTTC; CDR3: CASSAGGIEQYF
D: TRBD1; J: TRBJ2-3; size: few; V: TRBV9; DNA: TGTGCCAGCAGCGCCCAACAGGGGGTAGGCACAGATACGCAGTATTTT; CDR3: CASSAQQGVGTDTQYF
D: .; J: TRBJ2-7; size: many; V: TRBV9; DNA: TGTGCCAGCAGTTTAGGCGACGAGCAGTACTTC; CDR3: CASSLGDEQYF
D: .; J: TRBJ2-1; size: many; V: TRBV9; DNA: TGTGCCAGCAGCGTAGGACCCTATAATAACAATGAGCAGTTCTTC; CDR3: CASSVGPYNNNEQFF
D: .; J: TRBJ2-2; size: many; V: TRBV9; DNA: TGTGCCAGCAGCGCGGTGAGGGTCCCCGGGGAGCTGTTTTTT; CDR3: CASSAVRVPGELFF
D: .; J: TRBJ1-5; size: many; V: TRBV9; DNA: TGTGCCAGCAGCCCGGGGGGACCTTCAAATCAGCCCCAGCATTTT; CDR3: CASSPGGPSNQPQHF
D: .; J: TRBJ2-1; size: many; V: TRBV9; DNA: TGTGCCAGCAGCGTTCACTGGGATGAGCAGTTCTTC; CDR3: CASSVHWDEQFF
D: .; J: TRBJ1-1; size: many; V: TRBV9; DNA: TGTGCCAGCAGCTTTAGCGAGAACACTGAAGCTTTCTTT; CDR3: CASSFSENTEAFF
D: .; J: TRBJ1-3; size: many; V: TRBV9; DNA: TGTGCCAGCAGCGTAAAAACAGGGCCTGTTGGAAACACCATATATTTT; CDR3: CASSVKTGPVGNTIYF
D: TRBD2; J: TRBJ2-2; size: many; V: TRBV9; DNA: TGTGCCAGCAGCGTCGGGACTAGCGGGGGCGGTGGCGGGGAGCTGTTTTTT; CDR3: CASSVGTSGGGGGELFF
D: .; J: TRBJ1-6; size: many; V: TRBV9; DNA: TGTGCCAGCAGCGGATCCGGGACGGTCAATTCACCCCTCCACTTT; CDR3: CASSGSGTVNSPLHF
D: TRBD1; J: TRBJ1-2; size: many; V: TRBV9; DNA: TGTGCCAGCAGCGTAGCTCCGGGACAGGGAGGGGGCTACACCTTC; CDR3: CASSVAPGQGGGYTF
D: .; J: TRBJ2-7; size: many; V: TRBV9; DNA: TGTGCCAGCAGCGCAAGCGGCGAGCAGTACTTC; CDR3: CASSASGEQYF
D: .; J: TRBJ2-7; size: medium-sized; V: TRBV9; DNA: TGTGCCAGCAGCGTAGGGACGACTAGTCCGGGCGAGCAGTACTTC; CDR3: CASSVGTTSPGEQYF
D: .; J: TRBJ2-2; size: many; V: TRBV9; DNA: TGTGCCAGCAGCGTAGCTCACACCGGGGAGCTGTTTTTT; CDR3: CASSVAHTGELFF
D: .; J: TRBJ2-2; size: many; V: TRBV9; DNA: TGTGCCAGCAGCGTAGGCAGGGGATCCCTCCACACCGGGGAGCTGTTTTTT; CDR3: CASSVGRGSLHTGELFF
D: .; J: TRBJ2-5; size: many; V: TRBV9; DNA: TGTGCCAGCAGCGTACGAGGTCAAGAGACCCAGTACTTC; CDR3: CASSVRGQETQYF
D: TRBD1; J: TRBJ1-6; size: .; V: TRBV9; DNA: TGTGCCAGCAACCGACAGGGAAACGATAATTCACCCCTCCACTTT; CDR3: CASNRQGNDNSPLHF
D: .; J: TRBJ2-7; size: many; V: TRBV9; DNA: TGTGCCAGCAGCGTTCTTTCGGGCCAAGGCTACGAGCAGTACTTC; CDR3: CASSVLSGQGYEQYF
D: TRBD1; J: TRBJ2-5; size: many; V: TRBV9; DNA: TGTGCCAGCAGCGCGGGACAGGGGGCTGAGACCCAGTACTTC; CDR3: CASSAGQGAETQYF
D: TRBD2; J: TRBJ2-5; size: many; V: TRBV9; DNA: TGTGCCAGCAGCGTCGGACTAGCGGGAGGGGGTGAGGGAGAGACCCAGTACTTC; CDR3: CASSVGLAGGGEGETQYF